The rows below give T cell receptor beta chains drawn from one sample of a study of blood T cell repertoires in COVID-19. The protocol was immunoSEQ multiplex PCR, while the TCRdb copy is restricted to in-frame clones and leaves out a portion. The sample carries 100,000 or so clones, 86% recorded once. Sequencing used PBMCs or T cells enriched from blood (not recorded which). These receptors came from a woman in her forties or fifties who had recovered from COVID-19. The CDR3 runs from the conserved cysteine through the conserved F or W. D genes are given only for firm matches. Where a row states a size, it is once, few, many or the class of an expanded clone; other rows omit it.

v_call: TRBV2
clone_size: .
d_call: .
j_call: TRBJ2-2
cdr3_aa: CATSGTGSNTGELFF
cdr3_nt: TGTGCCACCAGTGGCACAGGGTCGAACACCGGGGAGCTGTTTTTT

v_call: TRBV19
clone_size: .
d_call: TRBD2
j_call: TRBJ2-1
cdr3_aa: CASSIHPAGALSEQFF
cdr3_nt: TGTGCCAGTAGTATCCATCCAGCGGGAGCATTAAGTGAGCAGTTCTTC

v_call: TRBV6-2/TRBV6-3
clone_size: .
d_call: TRBD1
j_call: TRBJ2-7
cdr3_aa: CASSLLGTAAYEQYF
cdr3_nt: TGTGCCAGCAGTCTCCTCGGGACAGCAGCCTACGAGCAGTACTTC

v_call: TRBV27
clone_size: .
d_call: .
j_call: TRBJ2-4
cdr3_aa: CASSPNPISTDKNIQYF
cdr3_nt: TGTGCCAGCAGCCCGAACCCTATTAGTACCGACAAAAACATTCAGTACTTC

v_call: TRBV19
clone_size: once
d_call: .
j_call: TRBJ1-2
cdr3_aa: CASSQVENYGYTF
cdr3_nt: TGTGCCAGTAGCCAAGTGGAGAACTATGGCTACACCTTC

v_call: TRBV7-9
clone_size: once
d_call: .
j_call: TRBJ2-2
cdr3_aa: CASSLGKAGTGELFF
cdr3_nt: TGTGCCAGCAGCTTAGGGAAAGCGGGCACCGGGGAGCTGTTTTTT

v_call: TRBV27
clone_size: .
d_call: TRBD2
j_call: TRBJ2-2
cdr3_aa: CASSLSPSGATGELFF
cdr3_nt: TGTGCCAGCAGTTTATCTCCTAGCGGGGCCACCGGGGAGCTGTTTTTT

v_call: TRBV27
clone_size: .
d_call: .
j_call: TRBJ2-7
cdr3_aa: CASSLLSRADYEQYF
cdr3_nt: TGTGCCAGCAGTTTATTGTCCAGGGCTGATTACGAGCAGTACTTC

v_call: TRBV28
clone_size: .
d_call: .
j_call: TRBJ2-3
cdr3_aa: CGSSKMSDTQYF
cdr3_nt: TGTGGTAGCTCTAAGATGTCAGATACGCAGTATTTT

v_call: TRBV25-1
clone_size: .
d_call: .
j_call: TRBJ1-3
cdr3_aa: CASSDPHRAGNTIYF
cdr3_nt: TGTGCCAGCAGTGATCCTCACAGGGCTGGAAACACCATATATTTT

v_call: TRBV10-1
clone_size: .
d_call: TRBD2
j_call: TRBJ2-7
cdr3_aa: CASSESIAGGYEQYF
cdr3_nt: TGCGCCAGCAGTGAGTCGATTGCGGGAGGTTACGAGCAGTACTTC

v_call: TRBV3-1/TRBV3-2
clone_size: .
d_call: TRBD2
j_call: TRBJ2-1
cdr3_aa: CASRGQGLAGGEQFF
cdr3_nt: TGTGCCAGCCGGGGTCAAGGACTAGCGGGGGGAGAGCAGTTCTTC

v_call: TRBV4-1
clone_size: once
d_call: TRBD2
j_call: TRBJ2-3
cdr3_aa: CASSQDPAGGSDTQYF
cdr3_nt: TGCGCCAGCAGCCAAGATCCCGCGGGAGGCTCAGATACGCAGTATTTT

v_call: TRBV18
clone_size: .
d_call: .
j_call: TRBJ1-1
cdr3_aa: CASSGGMNTEAFF
cdr3_nt: TGTGCCAGCTCTGGGGGGATGAACACTGAAGCTTTCTTT

v_call: TRBV5-1
clone_size: .
d_call: .
j_call: TRBJ2-2
cdr3_aa: CASSSVGQGGPDTGELFF
cdr3_nt: TGCGCCAGCAGCTCGGTGGGGCAGGGCGGCCCCGACACCGGGGAGCTGTTTTTT

v_call: TRBV24-1
clone_size: .
d_call: .
j_call: TRBJ1-2
cdr3_aa: CATSDSDRPYGYTF
cdr3_nt: TGTGCCACCAGTGATAGTGACAGACCCTATGGCTACACCTTC

v_call: TRBV28
clone_size: .
d_call: TRBD1
j_call: TRBJ1-5
cdr3_aa: CASSFLRPTGGVAQHF
cdr3_nt: TGTGCCAGCAGTTTCCTCCGCCCTACAGGGGGGGTAGCCCAGCATTTT

v_call: TRBV5-1
clone_size: .
d_call: TRBD2
j_call: TRBJ2-5
cdr3_aa: CASSLEGGSWETQYF
cdr3_nt: TGCGCCAGCAGCCTGGAGGGCGGGAGTTGGGAGACCCAGTACTTC

v_call: TRBV27
clone_size: .
d_call: .
j_call: TRBJ1-1
cdr3_aa: CASSFGGVRTEAFF
cdr3_nt: TGTGCCAGCAGTTTCGGAGGGGTACGTACTGAAGCTTTCTTT

v_call: TRBV19
clone_size: once
d_call: TRBD1
j_call: TRBJ2-7
cdr3_aa: CASRTGGNVNNEQYF
cdr3_nt: TGTGCCAGTCGTACAGGGGGCAACGTGAACAACGAGCAGTACTTC

v_call: TRBV5-5
clone_size: .
d_call: TRBD1
j_call: TRBJ2-1
cdr3_aa: CASSLGQGINEQFF
cdr3_nt: TGTGCCAGCAGCTTGGGACAGGGGATCAATGAGCAGTTCTTC

v_call: TRBV30
clone_size: .
d_call: .
j_call: TRBJ1-2
cdr3_aa: CAWSVRTDFYGYTF
cdr3_nt: TGTGCCTGGAGTGTGCGGACAGACTTCTATGGCTACACCTTC

v_call: TRBV11-2
clone_size: few
d_call: TRBD1
j_call: TRBJ1-6
cdr3_aa: CASTGQGKAPLHF
cdr3_nt: TGTGCCAGCACCGGACAGGGCAAGGCACCCCTCCACTTT

v_call: TRBV28
clone_size: .
d_call: .
j_call: TRBJ1-6
cdr3_aa: CASSSGSYNSPLHF
cdr3_nt: TGTGCCAGCAGTTCAGGGTCGTATAATTCACCCCTCCACTTT

v_call: TRBV21-1
clone_size: .
d_call: .
j_call: TRBJ2-5
cdr3_aa: CASSTQHSGRADETQYF
cdr3_nt: TGTGCCAGCAGCACCCAACATAGCGGGAGGGCCGATGAGACCCAGTACTTC

v_call: TRBV28
clone_size: .
d_call: TRBD1
j_call: TRBJ2-5
cdr3_aa: CASSRMRQGRETQYF
cdr3_nt: TGTGCCAGCAGCCGAATGAGACAGGGGAGGGAGACCCAGTACTTC

v_call: TRBV24-1
clone_size: .
d_call: TRBD1
j_call: TRBJ2-5
cdr3_aa: CATSDPGTGGGEETQYF
cdr3_nt: TGTGCCACCAGTGATCCCGGGACAGGGGGAGGTGAAGAGACCCAGTACTTC

v_call: TRBV2
clone_size: .
d_call: .
j_call: TRBJ2-1
cdr3_aa: CASSRGPGTEANFEQFF
cdr3_nt: TGTGCCAGCAGTCGGGGGCCCGGGACAGAGGCTAATTTTGAGCAGTTCTTC

v_call: TRBV5-8
clone_size: .
d_call: .
j_call: TRBJ2-1
cdr3_aa: CASSSLQVYNEQFF
cdr3_nt: TGTGCCAGCAGCTCGTTACAGGTCTACAATGAGCAGTTCTTC

v_call: TRBV27
clone_size: .
d_call: TRBD2
j_call: TRBJ2-1
cdr3_aa: CASQLAAYNEQFF
cdr3_nt: TGTGCCAGCCAACTAGCGGCCTACAATGAGCAGTTCTTC

v_call: TRBV6-5
clone_size: .
d_call: .
j_call: TRBJ1-2
cdr3_aa: CASSLQNPRGRGYTF
cdr3_nt: TGTGCCAGCAGTCTTCAAAATCCCAGGGGACGCGGCTACACCTTC

v_call: TRBV6-5
clone_size: .
d_call: TRBD2
j_call: TRBJ2-5
cdr3_aa: CASRAPGGKETQYF
cdr3_nt: TGTGCCAGCAGGGCACCGGGGGGTAAAGAGACCCAGTACTTC

v_call: TRBV11-2
clone_size: few
d_call: .
j_call: TRBJ2-2
cdr3_aa: CASSLVPGVAGELFF
cdr3_nt: TGTGCCAGCAGCTTAGTTCCGGGGGTGGCCGGGGAGCTGTTTTTT

v_call: TRBV19
clone_size: .
d_call: .
j_call: TRBJ1-2
cdr3_aa: CASRQGSGYTF
cdr3_nt: TGTGCCAGTAGGCAGGGGTCTGGCTACACCTTC

v_call: TRBV4-1
clone_size: .
d_call: TRBD1
j_call: TRBJ1-1
cdr3_aa: CASSRMGQLEAFF
cdr3_nt: TGCGCCAGCAGCCGGATGGGACAGCTTGAAGCTTTCTTT

v_call: TRBV15
clone_size: .
d_call: .
j_call: TRBJ1-2
cdr3_aa: CATSRGEQGRSYTF
cdr3_nt: TGTGCCACCAGCAGGGGGGAACAGGGTAGGAGCTACACCTTC

v_call: TRBV30
clone_size: .
d_call: .
j_call: TRBJ2-3
cdr3_aa: CAWSHSSTDTQYF
cdr3_nt: TGTGCCTGGAGTCACTCCAGCACAGATACGCAGTATTTT

v_call: TRBV3-1/TRBV3-2
clone_size: .
d_call: TRBD1
j_call: TRBJ2-2
cdr3_aa: CASRIFWDRGVPGELFF
cdr3_nt: TGTGCCAGCAGAATTTTCTGGGACAGGGGTGTCCCCGGGGAGCTGTTTTTT

v_call: TRBV19
clone_size: few
d_call: .
j_call: TRBJ1-1
cdr3_aa: CASSMVPGSEAFF
cdr3_nt: TGTGCCAGTAGTATGGTCCCCGGTTCTGAAGCTTTCTTT

v_call: TRBV28
clone_size: .
d_call: .
j_call: TRBJ1-3
cdr3_aa: CTCRSGNTIYF
cdr3_nt: TGTACATGCCGCTCTGGAAACACCATATATTTT

v_call: TRBV5-1
clone_size: .
d_call: .
j_call: TRBJ1-2
cdr3_aa: CASSFLDRTYGYTF
cdr3_nt: TGCGCCAGCAGCTTCCTAGACAGAACGTATGGCTACACCTTC

v_call: TRBV3-1/TRBV3-2
clone_size: .
d_call: .
j_call: TRBJ2-3
cdr3_aa: CASSQEGVSTDTQYF
cdr3_nt: TGTGCCAGCAGCCAAGAAGGGGTTAGCACAGATACGCAGTATTTT

v_call: TRBV30
clone_size: .
d_call: .
j_call: TRBJ1-1
cdr3_aa: CAWERADTPLEAFF
cdr3_nt: TGTGCCTGGGAGAGGGCAGACACCCCTCTTGAAGCTTTCTTT

v_call: TRBV5-4
clone_size: once
d_call: TRBD1
j_call: TRBJ2-2
cdr3_aa: CASSPPGQGAVTGELFF
cdr3_nt: TGTGCCAGCAGCCCTCCCGGACAGGGGGCTGTCACCGGGGAGCTGTTTTTT

v_call: TRBV19
clone_size: .
d_call: TRBD1
j_call: TRBJ2-7
cdr3_aa: CASSTRDRPSYEQYF
cdr3_nt: TGTGCCAGTAGTACCAGGGACAGACCTTCCTACGAGCAGTACTTC

v_call: TRBV11-2
clone_size: .
d_call: TRBD2
j_call: TRBJ2-1
cdr3_aa: CASSSSGGTTYNEQFF
cdr3_nt: TGTGCCAGCAGCTCAAGCGGGGGTACAACCTACAATGAGCAGTTCTTC

v_call: TRBV12-3/TRBV12-4
clone_size: .
d_call: .
j_call: TRBJ1-1
cdr3_aa: CASSHSRRGEAFF
cdr3_nt: TGTGCCAGCAGTCACTCCCGAAGGGGTGAAGCTTTCTTT